The 22 T cell receptor beta chains below come from one sample, sequenced in a study of T cell responses to AZD1222 COVID-19 vaccine. Sequenced by immunoSEQ multiplex PCR; TCRdb stores in-frame clones only, minus some. The data show more than 100,000 clones, 80% to 90% seen once. The sample was peripheral blood, taken on day 0 of AZD1222 vaccination. These receptors all stem from an adult in good health.

The rearrangement uses TRBV28 and TRBJ1-4; a weak D match, TRBD1 (5 bases). V was clipped by 2 bases and J by 6 bases, with 10 bases between them. The length of the CDR3 is 14 residues. Looked up from germline, CDR1 is MDHEN and CDR2 is SYDVKM. CDR3 bases: TGTGCCAGCAGTTTACTTGGGGCATATGAAAAACTGTTTTTT. Its translation is CASSLLGAYEKLFF.

This clone was found once. The gene calls are TRBV6-1 and TRBJ1-5; D gene unclear. CDR1 and CDR2 (germline): MNHNS, SASEGT. The CDR3 covers 17 residues. V lost 2 bases and J 7 bases, leaving 21 bases between the germline ends. The CDR3 sequence: CASSERPGPRVRQPQHF. CDR3 coding DNA: TGTGCCAGCAGTGAACGGCCTGGGCCGCGGGTTCGGCAGCCCCAGCATTTT.

The genes are TRBV28 and TRBJ1-2; maybe TRBD1 (6 bases). The CDR3 runs 15 residues. Trimming cost V 5 bases and J 2 bases, with 15 bases left between them. CDR1 and CDR2 (germline): MDHEN, SYDVKM. The CDR3 coding sequence is TGTGCCAGCAGTCCGCCCAGGGGAGCGAACTATGGCTACACCTTC. This codes for CASSPPRGANYGYTF.

The genes are TRBV7-6 and TRBJ2-5; 15 bases are a match to TRBD2. The CDR3 has 16 amino acids. With 2 bases clipped from V and 5 bases from J, the junction kept 3 bases outside the gene matches. Germline CDR1 SGHVS, CDR2 FNYEAQ. CDR3 amino acids: CASSLSGTSGRETQYF. The CDR3 DNA follows: TGTGCCAGCAGCTTAAGCGGGACTAGCGGGAGGGAGACCCAGTACTTC.

CDR3 nucleotides: TGTGCCAGCAGACCTTCTGGGAATAACTATGGCTACACCTTC. Translated: CASRPSGNNYGYTF. V gene TRBV11-1 combines with J gene TRBJ1-2; no clear D gene. The V gene lost 6 bases and the J gene lost 1 base, with 12 bases spanning the gap. Germline V gene lookup returns CDR1 SGHAT and CDR2 FQDESV (reference sequence). This CDR3 is built from 14 residues.

The chain recombines TRBV25-1 with TRBJ1-2; unclear D gene. The CDR3 is 12 amino acids. Deletions cut 5 bases from V and 6 bases from J, with 10 bases between. The germline V gene encodes CDR1 MGHDK and CDR2 SYGVNS. The CDR3 sequence: CASSLQEDGYTF. The CDR3 coding sequence is TGTGCCAGCAGTCTCCAGGAGGATGGCTACACCTTC.

The chain combines TRBV5-6 with TRBJ1-5; weak D call: TRBD1 (6 bases). Germline V gene sequence: CDR1 SGHDT, CDR2 YYEEEE. This CDR3 is 16 amino acids long. Trimming took off 1 base at V and 3 bases at J, with 14 bases between the two ends. The CDR3: CASSLFVGGINQPQHF. The CDR3 DNA is TGTGCCAGCAGCTTGTTTGTAGGGGGGATCAATCAGCCCCAGCATTTT.

This clone has only one observation. The rearrangement joins TRBV28 to TRBJ1-1; D unclear. Trimming took off 4 bases at V and 11 bases at J, with 14 bases between the two ends. Germline V CDR1 and CDR2: MDHEN, SYDVKM. The CDR3 has 12 residues. The CDR3 region has the DNA TGTGCCAGCAGTTCCGGAGGTATCCGGGCTTTCTTT. It codes for CASSSGGIRAFF.

The gene calls are TRBV10-1 and TRBJ2-2; TRBD2 matches at 10 bases. Germline V gene lookup returns CDR1 WNHNN and CDR2 SYGVQD (reference sequence). CDR3 length equals 16 residues. With 6 bases clipped from V and 1 base from J, the junction kept 5 bases outside the gene matches. CDR3 amino acids: CASSRSSGGNTGELFF. CDR3 in DNA: TGCGCCAGCAGCCGCTCTAGCGGGGGGAACACCGGGGAGCTGTTTTTT.

The chain has TRBV7-9 and TRBJ2-1, with D perhaps matching TRBD2 (6 bases). There are 15 residues in the CDR3. Per the germline V gene, CDR1 is SEHNR and CDR2 is FQNEAQ (reference sequence). V lost 1 base to trimming and J lost 6 bases, with 13 bases between them. For the CDR3, the DNA is TGTGCCAGCAGCTTAGTTTCGGGAGTCGGCAATGAGCAGTTCTTC. It encodes CASSLVSGVGNEQFF.

By sample fraction, this clone is medium-sized. Other DNA sequences in the same sample also yield this CDR3. J is TRBJ1-2 and V is TRBV4-2; perhaps TRBD1 as D (6 bases). Germline values: CDR1 LGHNA, CDR2 YNFKEQ. The ends were cut back, 2 bases at V and 2 bases at J, with 9 bases in the middle. The CDR3 spans 14 residues. The CDR3 DNA reads as TGTGCCAGCAGCCAAACCGGGACAAACTATGGCTACACCTTC. Its protein product is CASSQTGTNYGYTF.

This clone has a single count. Other DNA sequences within the sample encode an identical CDR3. This sequence joins TRBV6-5 and TRBJ1-6; D gene uncertain. The CDR3 has 14 amino acids. Germline V gene data show CDR1 as MNHEY and CDR2 as SVGAGI. The V end was cut by 7 bases, the J end by 0 bases, with 7 bases between. The CDR3 here is CASTGSSYNSPLHF. The CDR3 DNA follows: TGTGCCAGCACGGGCAGCTCCTATAATTCACCCCTCCACTTT.

The rearrangement links TRBV29-1 to TRBJ1-1; D not certain. Trimming took off 7 bases at V and 5 bases at J, with 11 bases between the two ends. In germline, CDR1 is SQVTM, CDR2 ANQGSEA. CDR3 length: 11 amino acids. DNA for the CDR3: TGCAGCGCTGACGAGCCTACTGAAGCTTTCTTT. Residues: CSADEPTEAFF. Combining the CDR3 with reference TRBV29-1 and TRBJ1-1 gives the whole variable domain SAVISQKPSRDICQRGTSLTIQCQVDSQVTMMFWYRQQPGQSLTLIATANQGSEATYESGFVIDKFPISRPNLTFSTLTVSNMSPEDSSIYLCSADEPTEAFFGQGTRLTVV.

A note on this clone: One end of the junction varies from germline; a read error may be responsible. The rearrangement joins TRBV7-3 to TRBJ1-1; TRBD1 is a possible D gene (6 bases). The CDR3 length is 15 residues. Germline V gives CDR1 SGHTA, CDR2 FQGTGA. In nucleotides, the CDR3 is TGTGCCAGCAGCCTAACCGGGACACAGAACACTGAAGCTTTCTTT. Its protein is CASSLTGTQNTEAFF.

The rearrangement uses TRBV7-8 and TRBJ1-6; tentatively, D is TRBD1 (6 bases). The CDR3 is 17 amino acids. CDR1 is SGHVS, CDR2 FQNEAQ, per germline. The V end was cut by 4 bases, the J end by 4 bases, with 17 bases between. This CDR3 reads CASSSLGGANYNSPLHF. CDR3 DNA sequence: TGTGCCAGCAGCTCGTTGGGGGGCGCTAATTATAATTCACCCCTCCACTTT.

The chain has TRBV10-2 and TRBJ2-3; 7 bases align to TRBD2. The CDR3 length is 16 residues. With V trimmed by 2 bases and J by 0 bases, 5 bases remained unmatched. In germline, CDR1 is WSHSY, CDR2 SAAADI. In nucleotides, the CDR3 is TGCGCCAGCAGTGAGCCGAGCGGGGCAAGCACAGATACGCAGTATTTT. Amino acids: CASSEPSGASTDTQYF.

The chain uses TRBV2 and TRBJ2-5, with a tentative D call TRBD2 (6 bases). Trimming left V 6 bases short and J 5 bases short, with 16 bases between. Germline V gene data show CDR1 as SNHLY and CDR2 as FYNNEI. The CDR3 covers 14 residues. The CDR3 reads CASRNPGLSETQYF. CDR3 coding DNA: TGTGCCAGCAGGAACCCGGGACTTTCGGAGACCCAGTACTTC.

V and J are TRBV7-2 and TRBJ2-5, with 7 nucleotides matching TRBD2. Germline V CDR1 and CDR2: SGHTA, FQGNSA. This CDR3 comprises 12 residues. Trimming took 5 bases from V and 7 from J; bases not matched to a gene: 4. CDR3: CASSPGGGTQYF. For the CDR3, the DNA is TGTGCCAGCAGCCCCGGCGGGGGGACCCAGTACTTC. The full variable domain, rest sourced from reference TRBV7-2 and TRBJ2-5, is GAGVSQSPSNKVTEKGKDVELRCDPISGHTALYWYRQSLGQGLEFLIYFQGNSAPDKSGLPSDRFSAERTGGSVSTLTIQRTQQEDSAVYLCASSPGGGTQYFGPGTRLLVL.

V and J are TRBV5-1 and TRBJ2-5, with 7 bases matching TRBD1. The CDR3 has 15 residues. CDR1 is SGHRS and CDR2 is YFSETQ in the germline V gene. V dropped 3 bases and J dropped 3; count of bases not matched to a gene: 8. CDR3 sequence reads: CASSSTGTVEETQYF. CDR3 DNA: TGCGCCAGCAGCTCCACCGGGACAGTGGAAGAGACCCAGTACTTC.

The chain uses TRBV28 and TRBJ1-2; D possibly corresponds to TRBD1 (5 bases). The CDR3 covers 15 residues. V was clipped by 6 bases and J by 0 bases, with 14 bases between them. Looked up from germline, CDR1 is MDHEN and CDR2 is SYDVKM. The CDR3 coding sequence is TGTGCCAGCAGCCCCCCGGGGGGTACTAACTATGGCTACACCTTC. Translated, it gives CASSPPGGTNYGYTF.

The rearrangement links TRBV6-5 to TRBJ1-2; D might be TRBD1 (6 bases). CDR3 length: 13 amino acids. Trimming took 8 bases from V and 4 from J, leaving 14 bases between them. The germline CDR1 and CDR2 sequences are MNHEY and SVGAGI. This CDR3 reads CASPKGGGYGYTF. In DNA form, the CDR3 reads TGTGCCAGCCCGAAAGGGGGGGGCTATGGCTACACCTTC.

As DNA, the CDR3 is TGTGCCCGTAGCGGGGGGCGCACGGATTCACCCCTCCACTTT. It specifies CARSGGRTDSPLHF. This chain links TRBV30 with TRBJ1-6, with a possible D match to TRBD1 (6 bases). The V gene lost 8 bases and the J gene lost 8 bases, with 19 bases spanning the gap. CDR3 length: 14 residues. The V gene's germline CDR1 is GTSNPN and CDR2 SVGIG (reference sequence).